The clone carrying this T cell receptor (beta chain) was recorded once. Its antigen is not identified. The sample is drawn from a study of T cells in tumors after PD-1 blockade. For the study at large: Patients received pembrolizumab 200 mg every 3 weeks or cemiplimab 350 mg every 2 weeks. During anti-PD-1 treatment, some patients continued daily vismodegib 150 mg. General observations from the study: Blood contained 35% to 50% of the tumor's TCR clonotypes.

Input was about 616 ng to 6,500 ng of genomic DNA from tumor or blood. The protocol was immunoSEQ multiplex PCR, while the TCRdb copy is restricted to in-frame clones and leaves out a portion. The sample contains roughly 48,000 clones, over 75% of which appear only once. This CDR3 is built from 16 residues. Trimming removed 2 bases at V and 1 base at J, with 13 bases between. CDR1 is LGHNA, CDR2 YNFKEQ, per germline. The TCR was taken from a human donor with basal cell carcinoma. The sequencing used PBMCs, collected before anti-PD-1 treatment. The genes are TRBV4-2 and TRBJ2-3; D gene unclear. The CDR3 sequence: CASSQMVDGGTDTQYF. The CDR3 nucleotides read TGTGCCAGCAGCCAAATGGTAGATGGGGGCACAGATACGCAGTATTTT.